This is a list of T cell receptor beta chains from one sample in a study of metastatic and nonmetastatic thyroid tumors. TCRdb redid the clone calls on the PCR reads using MiXCR. The sample holds 30,000 to 35,000 clones; 20% to 25% are singletons and the top ten take 3% to 3.5%. The sample comprised tumor tissue. These receptors were obtained from a male donor with papillary thyroid cancer or a benign thyroid nodule (not recorded which). Some clones in this sample may be carry-over from other donors' samples. Each CDR3 is given with its conserved first and last residue. A D gene is named only where the DNA matches it firmly. Clone sizes are given selectively: once, few, many, or a class where the clone is expanded.

clone size,V gene,D gene,J gene,CDR3 DNA,CDR3 protein
few,TRBV6-5,TRBD1,TRBJ1-1,TGTGCCAGCAGTTTGGGACAGGGAGGTAAAGCTTTCTTT,CASSLGQGGKAFF
many,TRBV14,.,TRBJ1-1,TGTGCCAGCAGCCAAACAACAGGGAGAAGGGTAGCTTTCTTT,CASSQTTGRRVAFF
.,TRBV7-9,.,TRBJ1-5,TGTGCCAGCACCCACAATAGCAATCAGCCCCAGCATTTT,CASTHNSNQPQHF
many,TRBV7-8,TRBD1,TRBJ2-6,TGTGCCAGCAGCTTTGAGACAGGGGGCGGTGGGGCCAACGTCCTGACTTTC,CASSFETGGGGANVLTF
once,TRBV20-1,.,TRBJ2-2,TGCAGTGCTAGAGATAACACCGGGGAGCTGTTTTTT,CSARDNTGELFF
.,TRBV6-1,.,TRBJ1-1,TGTGCCAGCAGAACCGGGTTCCTGAACACTGAAGCTTTCTTT,CASRTGFLNTEAFF
many,TRBV28,.,TRBJ1-5,TGTGCCAGCAGTTTAATTGGGGGCGGACAGCCCCAGCATTTT,CASSLIGGGQPQHF
many,TRBV9,TRBD2,TRBJ2-2,TGTGCCAGCAGTACCGGGACTAAAAACGGGGAGCTGTTTTTT,CASSTGTKNGELFF
many,TRBV29-1,.,TRBJ2-5,TGCAGCGGAAAACAGGGTCAAGAGACCCAGTACTTC,CSGKQGQETQYF
many,TRBV9,.,TRBJ2-5,TGTGCCAGCAGCCCAGGGGCCGGGGAGACCCAGTACTTC,CASSPGAGETQYF
many,TRBV20-1,.,TRBJ1-1,TGCAGTGCCAACTACGCGCGCGGAAAAATGAGCACTGAAGCTTTCTTT,CSANYARGKMSTEAFF
.,TRBV6-2/TRBV6-3,TRBD2,TRBJ2-1,TGTGCCAGCAGTTTAGCGGGAGTAATAGACAATGAGCAGTTCTTC,CASSLAGVIDNEQFF
many,TRBV7-2,TRBD2,TRBJ2-1,TGTGCCAGCAGCTTTTGGAGAAAGCGGGACGCTAACAATGAGCAGTTCTTC,CASSFWRKRDANNEQFF
.,TRBV20-1,.,TRBJ1-1,TGCAGTGCTAGTCTAGGCCCCGCGGCTTTCTTT,CSASLGPAAFF
many,TRBV19,.,TRBJ1-4,TGTGCCAGTAGTATTGCAGGCGCGGGGAATGAAAAACTGTTTTTT,CASSIAGAGNEKLFF
many,TRBV7-9,.,TRBJ1-6,TGTGCCAGCAGCTTAGAGGGCCAGGCGGCTTCACCCCTCCACTTT,CASSLEGQAASPLHF
medium-sized,TRBV6-1,TRBD1,TRBJ1-5,TGTGCCAGCAGTGGACAGGGGGGTTTAATCGGCAATCAGCCCCAGCATTTT,CASSGQGGLIGNQPQHF
many,TRBV4-2,.,TRBJ2-1,TGTGCCAGCAGCCAAGAGGTCAGGGGAGGGGTCAATGAGCAGTTCTTC,CASSQEVRGGVNEQFF
.,TRBV9,TRBD2,TRBJ2-3,TGTGCCAGCAGCGTTAGCAGCGGGAGAACAGATACGCAGTATTTT,CASSVSSGRTDTQYF
few,TRBV15,.,TRBJ2-7,TGTGCCACCAGCAGAGAGATGGGACAACTCTACGAGCAGTACTTC,CATSREMGQLYEQYF
.,TRBV20-1,TRBD1,TRBJ2-5,TGCATCTCACAGGGGTACCAAGAGACCCAGTACTTC,CISQGYQETQYF
many,TRBV7-2,.,TRBJ2-7,TGTGCCAGCAAACCCATATCCGAGGGAAACGAGCAGTACTTC,CASKPISEGNEQYF
many,TRBV4-3,TRBD2,TRBJ2-7,TGCGCCAGCAGCAGCGGGACGGCCCCCAGCTACGAGCAGTACTTC,CASSSGTAPSYEQYF
.,TRBV20-1,TRBD2,TRBJ2-3,TGCAGTGCTAGGCCCGGCGGGAGGGGACAAGATACGCAGTATTTT,CSARPGGRGQDTQYF
many,TRBV18,.,TRBJ1-1,TGTGCCAGCTCACTTACAACCGGGGCGGGAGCTTTCTTT,CASSLTTGAGAFF
.,TRBV20-1,TRBD1,TRBJ1-4,TGCAGTGCAAGGACAGGAAGTAATGAAAAACTGTTTTTT,CSARTGSNEKLFF
few,TRBV5-6,TRBD2,TRBJ2-5,TGTGCCAGCAGCTTTAGCGGGAGTTGGGAGACCCAGTACTTC,CASSFSGSWETQYF
many,TRBV19,.,TRBJ1-1,TGTGCCAGCAGAACCGCCACTGAAGCTTTCTTT,CASRTATEAFF
many,TRBV18,TRBD1,TRBJ1-1,TGTGCCAGCTCACCACCCTGGCAGGGGGCGAGCACTGAAGCTTTCTTT,CASSPPWQGASTEAFF
many,TRBV5-6,TRBD1,TRBJ1-2,TGTGCCAGCGGCCGTGGACAGGGGCGCGGCTACACCTTC,CASGRGQGRGYTF
many,TRBV29-1,.,TRBJ1-2,TGCAGTACCTATTCGGCGGTGGGAGGCTACACCTTC,CSTYSAVGGYTF
few,TRBV28,.,TRBJ2-6,TGTGCCAGCAGAAGAGTTACCTCTGGGGCCAACGTCCTGACTTTC,CASRRVTSGANVLTF
many,TRBV19,TRBD2,TRBJ2-1,TGTGCCAGCAAGACTAGCGGGATCCTTGTTGAGCAGTTCTTC,CASKTSGILVEQFF
many,TRBV9,TRBD1,TRBJ2-7,TGTGCCAGCAGCGGGACAGGGAACAACGAGCAGTACTTC,CASSGTGNNEQYF
.,TRBV11-3,TRBD2,TRBJ2-7,TGTGCCAGCAGCATTAGCGGGCCCAGCTACGAGCAGTACTTC,CASSISGPSYEQYF
.,TRBV7-6,TRBD1,TRBJ2-7,TGTGCCAGCAGCTTAGCCCCGGGACAGGGGGCCGGCGAGCAGTACTTC,CASSLAPGQGAGEQYF
few,TRBV27,TRBD1,TRBJ1-3,TGTGCCAGCAGTTCAGGGGGCTCCGGAAACACCATATATTTT,CASSSGGSGNTIYF
many,TRBV4-1,TRBD2,TRBJ2-1,TGCGCCAGCAGCCAAGAGACTAGCGTAATCAATGAGCAGTTCTTC,CASSQETSVINEQFF